The next 19 T cell receptor beta chains were all read from a single sample in a study of shared clonotypes between healthy human individuals. TCRdb's copy holds only in-frame clones and misses some; the assay was immunoSEQ multiplex PCR. The data contain millions of clones, 80% to 95% of them singletons. The sequenced material came from naive CD4+ T cells from PBMCs. Subset meaning: CD45RA+ positively selected. Every receptor here comes from a man aged 18 to 29 in good health. Some clones in this sample may be carry-over from other donors' samples.

V usage is TRBV4-2 and J usage is TRBJ2-3; the match to TRBD2 covers 8 bases. The CDR3 contains 17 residues. Germline CDR1 is LGHNA and CDR2 is YNFKEQ. V lost 0 bases, J lost 0 bases, and 5 bases stayed unmatched. The chain's CDR3 is CASSQDPSGSSTDTQYF. In DNA form, the CDR3 reads TGTGCCAGCAGCCAAGATCCCAGCGGGAGTAGCACAGATACGCAGTATTTT.

V gene TRBV14 combines with J gene TRBJ2-1; the match to TRBD2 covers 8 bases. The V segment lost 7 bases and the J segment 5 bases; nucleotides outside the gene matches: 7. The CDR3 covers 14 residues. Germline assignment: CDR1 SGHDN and CDR2 FVKESK. The chain's CDR3 is CASTPTSGDNEQFF. As DNA, the CDR3 is TGTGCCAGCACCCCTACTAGCGGCGACAATGAGCAGTTCTTC.

This sequence joins TRBV4-2 and TRBJ1-4, with D perhaps TRBD1 (5 bases). With 2 bases removed from V and 5 bases from J, the gap between germline ends came to 18 bases. The CDR3 sequence is 17 residues long. Per germline, CDR1 LGHNA and CDR2 YNFKEQ. The CDR3 loop is CASSQSPGQGLNEKLFF. DNA of the CDR3: TGTGCCAGCAGCCAAAGCCCGGGCCAGGGTTTAAATGAAAAACTGTTTTTT.

This clone was counted a single time. The chain recombines TRBV6-5 with TRBJ2-7; the D gene is possibly TRBD2 (5 bases). The CDR3 loop spans 14 amino acids. CDR1 is MNHEY, CDR2 SVGAGI, per germline. The V and J ends lost 8 bases and 0 bases respectively, with 14 bases between them. The CDR3: CASGRRSGSYEQYF. The CDR3 coding sequence is TGTGCCAGCGGCCGGAGGAGCGGCTCCTACGAGCAGTACTTC.

This chain links TRBV5-1 with TRBJ2-3, with D possibly matching TRBD2 (5 bases). There are 14 residues in the CDR3. The germline CDR1 and CDR2 sequences are SGHRS and YFSETQ. Between the trimmed V and J ends, which lost 4 bases and 2 bases, there was a span of 11 bases. CDR3 in amino acids: CASSALGSTDTQYF. In DNA form, the CDR3 reads TGCGCCAGCAGCGCACTAGGTTCCACAGATACGCAGTATTTT. Based on the CDR3 plus reference TRBV5-1 and TRBJ2-3, the full variable domain is KAGVTQTPRYLIKTRGQQVTLSCSPISGHRSVSWYQQTPGQGLQFLFEYFSETQRNKGNFPGRFSGRQFSNSRSEMNVSTLELGDSALYLCASSALGSTDTQYFGPGTRLTVL.

V gene TRBV2 combines with J gene TRBJ2-7, with D possibly called TRBD1 or TRBD2 (5 bases each). Germline CDR1 reads SNHLY; CDR2 reads FYNNEI. Trimming removed 5 bases from V and 3 bases from J, with 17 bases in between. CDR3 size: 15 residues. CDR3 coding DNA: TGTGCCAGCAGTCCCGGGGACCCCGGGCTCTACGAGCAGTACTTC. This gives the protein CASSPGDPGLYEQYF. The variable domain in full, with the rest retrieved from reference TRBV2 and TRBJ2-7, is EPEVTQTPSHQVTQMGQEVILRCVPISNHLYFYWYRQILGQKVEFLVSFYNNEISEKSEIFDDQFSVERPDGSNFTLKIRSTKLEDSAMYFCASSPGDPGLYEQYFGPGTRLTVT.

The chain joins TRBV11-3 to TRBJ2-3; 7 bases are shared with TRBD2. V was pared by 4 bases and J by 1 base, with 5 bases of the junction left unmatched. Per the germline V gene, CDR1 is SGHNT and CDR2 is YENEEA. The CDR3 covers 15 residues. The CDR3, as DNA: TGTGCCAGCAGCTCCCGGGGGGAGGGCACAGATACGCAGTATTTT. Amino acids: CASSSRGEGTDTQYF.

The chain employs TRBV7-9 and TRBJ2-1, with a possible D match to TRBD2 (6 bases). This CDR3 is built from 16 residues. Trimming took off 1 base at V and 2 bases at J, with 12 bases between the two ends. Per germline, CDR1 SEHNR and CDR2 FQNEAQ (reference sequence). As DNA, the CDR3 is TGTGCCAGCAGCTTAGGGGCGGGAAACCCCTACAATGAGCAGTTCTTC. This sequence encodes CASSLGAGNPYNEQFF. The full variable domain, with the rest looked up from reference TRBV7-9 and TRBJ2-1, is DTGVSQNPRHKITKRGQNVTFRCDPISEHNRLYWYRQTLGQGPEFLTYFQNEAQLEKSRLLSDRFSAERPKGSFSTLEIQRTEQGDSAMYLCASSLGAGNPYNEQFFGPGTRLTVL.

Worth noting for this clone: Distinct nucleotide sequences in the sample also encode this CDR3. In DNA, the CDR3 is TGTGCCAGCAGTGGGACTAGAACCTACAATGAGCAGTTCTTC. This gives the protein CASSGTRTYNEQFF. This chain connects TRBV6-1 to TRBJ2-1, with 7 bases fitting TRBD2. The V gene end was trimmed by 4 bases and the J gene end by 2 bases; junction bases not matched to a gene: 2. Germline CDR1 MNHNS, CDR2 SASEGT. The CDR3 has 14 residues.

V is TRBV19 and J is TRBJ1-3, with D maybe TRBD1 (5 bases). CDR1 and CDR2 (germline): LNHDA, SQIVND (reference sequence). The CDR3 loop spans 14 amino acids. The V end was cut by 5 bases, the J end by 3 bases, with 11 bases between. CDR3 loop: CASSARDRGNTIYF. In nucleotides, the CDR3 is TGTGCCAGTAGTGCACGGGACCGTGGAAACACCATATATTTT.

V is TRBV7-3 and J is TRBJ2-2, with 10 bases that match TRBD1. The trim removed 5 bases at V and 4 bases at J, leaving 4 bases unmatched. The CDR3 has 15 amino acids. Germline V gives CDR1 SGHTA, CDR2 FQGTGA. CDR3 DNA sequence: TGTGCCAGCAGCGTGGGGACAGGGGCCACCGGGGAGCTGTTTTTT. Translating it yields CASSVGTGATGELFF.

This chain links TRBV10-3 with TRBJ2-1, with 14 bases that match TRBD2. Trimming cost V 5 bases and J 8 bases; bases outside gene matches: 5. The CDR3 loop spans 15 amino acids. Germline values: CDR1 ENHRY, CDR2 SYGVKD. CDR3 sequence reads: CAISPGTSGRYEQFF. The DNA for the CDR3 is TGTGCCATCAGTCCAGGGACTAGCGGGAGATATGAGCAGTTCTTC.

The rearrangement uses TRBV5-1 and TRBJ2-5, with 9 bases matching TRBD1. This CDR3 is built from 18 residues. Germline trimming cut 5 bases from V and 2 bases from J; bases unmatched to any gene: 16. Germline CDR1 reads SGHRS; CDR2 reads YFSETQ. The CDR3 nucleotides are TGCGCCAGCAGGTTCGGGACAGGGCCTGATACCCTACAAGAGACCCAGTACTTC. This sequence encodes CASRFGTGPDTLQETQYF.

The chain joins TRBV30 to TRBJ1-5; 7 positions match TRBD1. The V gene's germline CDR1 is GTSNPN and CDR2 SVGIG (reference sequence). The V gene end was trimmed by 3 bases and the J gene end by 4 bases; junction bases not matched to a gene: 3. This CDR3 has 13 amino acids. The CDR3 protein is CAWRGTANQPQHF. The DNA for the CDR3 is TGTGCCTGGAGGGGGACAGCTAATCAGCCCCAGCATTTT. Supplemented by reference TRBV30 and TRBJ1-5, the full variable domain reads SQTIHQWPATLVQPVGSPLSLECTVEGTSNPNLYWYRQAAGRGLQLLFYSVGIGQISSEVPQNLSASRPQDRQFILSSKKLLLSDSGFYLCAWRGTANQPQHFGDGTRLSIL.

V and J are TRBV4-2 and TRBJ2-7; 12 positions agree with TRBD2. From germline, CDR1 is LGHNA and CDR2 YNFKEQ. The CDR3 contains 15 residues. V dropped 4 bases and J dropped 6; count of bases not matched to a gene: 7. DNA of the CDR3: TGTGCCAGCAGCCCATTGGGACTAGCGGGTTCCGAGCAGTACTTC. Protein product: CASSPLGLAGSEQYF.

V and J are TRBV5-5 and TRBJ1-1; D unresolved. The germline V gene encodes CDR1 SGHKS and CDR2 YYEKEE (reference sequence). V was cut by 1 base and J by 1 base, with 8 bases left in between. The CDR3 covers 14 residues. The CDR3 DNA is TGTGCCAGCAGCTTGATAACGGGGAACACTGAAGCTTTCTTT. This translates into CASSLITGNTEAFF.

The J gene is TRBJ2-5, the V gene TRBV11-1; 8 bases line up with TRBD2. J was trimmed by 0 bases and V by 8 bases; bases with no gene match: 8. The CDR3 is 15 amino acids. Germline V gives CDR1 SGHAT, CDR2 FQDESV (reference sequence). CDR3 sequence: CASAAAGVYQETQYF. The CDR3 coding sequence is TGTGCCAGCGCCGCAGCGGGAGTCTACCAAGAGACCCAGTACTTC.

V is TRBV5-4 and J is TRBJ2-2; D not resolved. Germline V CDR1 and CDR2: SGHNT, YYREEE (reference sequence). V was pared by 4 bases and J by 0 bases, with 10 bases between. This CDR3 region has 15 residues. The CDR3 is CASSPGAANTGELFF. The CDR3 nucleotides are TGTGCCAGCAGCCCCGGTGCGGCGAACACCGGGGAGCTGTTTTTT.

V and J are TRBV4-1 and TRBJ2-7; no clear D gene. This CDR3 region has 16 residues. Germline V gene data show CDR1 as MGHRA and CDR2 as YSYEKL. Trimming shortened V by 1 base and J by 3 bases, and 16 bases separated the two germline ends. The CDR3 DNA follows: TGCGCCAGCAGCCAAGCCCCCCTGGCGGAGCTCTACGAGCAGTACTTC. This gives the protein CASSQAPLAELYEQYF.